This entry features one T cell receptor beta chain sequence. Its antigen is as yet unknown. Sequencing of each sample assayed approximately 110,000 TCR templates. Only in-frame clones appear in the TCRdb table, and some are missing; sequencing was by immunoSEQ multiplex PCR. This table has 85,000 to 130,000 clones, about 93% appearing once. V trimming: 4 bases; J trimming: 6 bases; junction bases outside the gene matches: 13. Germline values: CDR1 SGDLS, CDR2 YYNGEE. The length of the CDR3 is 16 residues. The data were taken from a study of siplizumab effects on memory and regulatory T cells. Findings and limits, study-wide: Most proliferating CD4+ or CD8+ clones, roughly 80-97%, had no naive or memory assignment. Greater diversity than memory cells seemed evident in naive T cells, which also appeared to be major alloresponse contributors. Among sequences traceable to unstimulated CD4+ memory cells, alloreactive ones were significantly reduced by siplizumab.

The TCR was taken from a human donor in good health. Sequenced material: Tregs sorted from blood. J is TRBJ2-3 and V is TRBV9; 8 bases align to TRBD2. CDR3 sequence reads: CASSPGPVREADTQYF. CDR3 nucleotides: TGTGCCAGCAGCCCGGGTCCGGTGCGGGAGGCCGATACGCAGTATTTT.